This record looks at one TCR beta chain sequence and its context. V was trimmed by 3 bases and J by 3 bases, leaving 15 bases between them. Germline CDR1 and CDR2: SGHRS and YFSETQ. CDR3 length: 15 residues. The data stem from a study of cytomegalovirus exposure and HLA in healthy donors. Use of 60 Vbeta and 13 Jbeta primers characterized the PCR. Profiling relied on immunoSEQ multiplex PCR, and the TCRdb table lists in-frame clones only, not all of them. The data show 150,000 to 200,000 clones, with approximately 84% seen just once and around 1.3% held by the top ten. Source material: PBMCs. The source is a man aged 45-60 years in good health and CMV-seropositive. The chain links TRBV5-1 to TRBJ2-5, with a possible D match to TRBD1 (6 bases). The CDR3 sequence: CASSSSGTQEETQYF. The CDR3 nucleotides read TGCGCCAGCAGCTCGTCCGGGACACAAGAAGAGACCCAGTACTTC. Variable domain in full (rest from reference TRBV5-1 and TRBJ2-5): KAGVTQTPRYLIKTRGQQVTLSCSPISGHRSVSWYQQTPGQGLQFLFEYFSETQRNKGNFPGRFSGRQFSNSRSEMNVSTLELGDSALYLCASSSSGTQEETQYFGPGTRLLVL.